Listed below are T cell receptor beta chains from one sample, sequenced in a study of blood T cell repertoires in COVID-19. Produced via immunoSEQ multiplex PCR; TCRdb's table is partial and in-frame only. The data hold 50,000 to 65,000 clones, with around 82% observed a single time. Sequencing was performed on peripheral blood. These receptors were obtained from a man aged 60 to 75 with COVID-19, enrolled during active disease. The CDR3 runs from the conserved cysteine through the conserved F or W. A D gene is named only where the DNA matches it firmly. Size tells how often a clone was seen (once, few, many) or the class of an expanded clone, and some rows leave it out.

D gene,J gene,V gene,clone size,CDR3 protein,CDR3 DNA
TRBD1,TRBJ1-6,TRBV29-1,-,CSVAGTGKGSPLHF,TGCAGCGTTGCAGGGACAGGGAAGGGTTCACCCCTCCACTTT
TRBD2,TRBJ2-5,TRBV3-1/TRBV3-2,-,CASSPTGGSETQYF,TGTGCCAGCAGCCCCACGGGGGGTAGCGAGACCCAGTACTTC
-,TRBJ1-3,TRBV7-2,-,CASSPVAGAGNTIYF,TGTGCCAGCAGCCCGGTGGCAGGGGCTGGAAACACCATATATTTT
-,TRBJ1-2,TRBV5-1,-,CASSYGDTGYTF,TGCGCCAGCAGCTACGGAGATACTGGCTACACCTTC
-,TRBJ2-1,TRBV30,-,CAWSGSRIRENNEQFF,TGTGCCTGGAGTGGATCCCGTATAAGGGAGAACAATGAGCAGTTCTTC
-,TRBJ1-2,TRBV2,-,CASSEQEGGVYGYTF,TGTGCCAGCAGTGAACAGGAAGGGGGGGTCTATGGCTACACCTTC
TRBD2,TRBJ2-7,TRBV6-5,-,CASSYVAGAPEYF,TGTGCCAGCAGTTACGTAGCGGGAGCTCCGGAGTACTTC
TRBD2,TRBJ2-1,TRBV5-1,-,CASSLSGTKNQNEQFF,TGCGCCAGCAGCTTATCCGGGACTAAAAACCAAAATGAGCAGTTCTTC
-,TRBJ1-3,TRBV7-9,-,CASSRLQGGNTIYF,TGTGCCAGCAGCCGCCTTCAGGGGGGAAACACCATATATTTT
-,TRBJ2-5,TRBV11-2,-,CASSLHEATVETQYF,TGTGCCAGCAGCTTACACGAAGCCACCGTGGAGACCCAGTACTTC
-,TRBJ2-7,TRBV7-9,few,CASSLDHGRTYEQYF,TGTGCCAGCAGCTTAGATCACGGGAGAACGTACGAGCAGTACTTC
-,TRBJ1-1,TRBV30,-,CAWTVLGNTEAFF,TGTGCCTGGACAGTCCTTGGGAACACTGAAGCTTTCTTT
-,TRBJ2-6,TRBV2,-,CASNLVSSGANVLTF,TGTGCCAGCAATTTGGTCAGCTCTGGGGCCAACGTCCTGACTTTC
-,TRBJ1-4,TRBV7-9,-,CASSASGVVNEKLFF,TGTGCCAGCAGCGCATCAGGGGTGGTTAATGAAAAACTGTTTTTT
TRBD1,TRBJ2-7,TRBV6-1,-,CASSEVGTAYEQYF,TGTGCCAGCAGTGAGGTAGGGACAGCTTACGAGCAGTACTTC
-,TRBJ2-7,TRBV11-2,-,CASSLVERGEQYF,TGTGCCAGCAGCTTAGTGGAGAGGGGGGAGCAGTACTTC
TRBD2,TRBJ2-1,TRBV19,-,CASSMSGTIPMGQFF,TGTGCCAGTAGTATGAGCGGGACTATCCCAATGGGTCAGTTCTTC
-,TRBJ2-5,TRBV6-1,once,CASSEIDLGLTQYF,TGTGCCAGCAGTGAAATCGACTTGGGTTTGACCCAGTACTTC
-,TRBJ1-6,TRBV5-5,-,CASSLMYGDNSPLHF,TGTGCCAGCAGCTTGATGTACGGAGATAATTCACCCCTCCACTTT
-,TRBJ2-7,TRBV5-1,-,CASSYQGERAPYEQYF,TGCGCCAGCAGCTACCAAGGGGAGCGGGCTCCTTACGAGCAGTACTTC
-,TRBJ2-7,TRBV6-1,-,CASSEIWAGGYEQYF,TGTGCCAGCAGTGAAATCTGGGCTGGAGGGTACGAGCAGTACTTC
TRBD1,TRBJ2-1,TRBV5-4,-,CASNLKGQGVSSLFF,TGTGCCAGCAACCTAAAGGGACAGGGGGTTAGTTCGTTGTTCTTC
TRBD1,TRBJ1-5,TRBV27,once,CASSPNRGFYQPQHF,TGTGCCAGCAGCCCAAACAGGGGGTTCTATCAGCCCCAGCATTTT
-,TRBJ2-5,TRBV28,-,CASSSVYGGASETQYF,TGTGCCAGCAGTTCCGTTTATGGGGGGGCCTCTGAGACCCAGTACTTC
TRBD1,TRBJ2-6,TRBV5-5,-,CASSLEGSGGTGANVLTF,TGTGCCAGCAGCTTGGAGGGTTCAGGGGGTACTGGGGCCAACGTCCTGACTTTC
TRBD1,TRBJ1-6,TRBV2,once,CASREGQTNSPLHF,TGTGCCAGCAGGGAGGGACAGACTAATTCACCCCTCCACTTT
-,TRBJ1-1,TRBV7-9,-,CASSLTENTKAFF,TGTGCCAGCAGCTTGACCGAGAACACTAAAGCTTTCTTT
TRBD2,TRBJ2-2,TRBV10-2,-,CASSESGGRMSGELFF,TGCGCCAGCAGTGAGTCGGGGGGGAGAATGTCCGGGGAGCTGTTTTTT
TRBD1,TRBJ2-7,TRBV7-9,-,CASGLGQGWYEQYF,TGTGCCAGCGGCCTAGGACAGGGTTGGTACGAGCAGTACTTC
TRBD1,TRBJ1-6,TRBV7-2,-,CASSPGTGDNSPLHF,TGTGCCAGCAGCCCAGGGACAGGGGATAATTCACCCCTCCACTTT
TRBD2,TRBJ2-1,TRBV18,-,CASSPAGAGGVWSYNEQFF,TGTGCCAGCTCACCCGCTGGGGCGGGGGGGGTGTGGTCCTACAATGAGCAGTTCTTC
TRBD1,TRBJ1-1,TRBV6-5,-,CASRDRGMRTEAFF,TGTGCCAGCAGGGACAGGGGGATGAGGACTGAAGCTTTCTTT
TRBD2,TRBJ2-5,TRBV5-4,-,CASSLALAGGPQKETQYF,TGTGCCAGCAGCTTGGCACTAGCGGGGGGGCCCCAAAAGGAGACCCAGTACTTC
-,TRBJ2-2,TRBV9,-,CASSSGNTGELFF,TGTGCCAGCAGCAGCGGCAACACCGGGGAGCTGTTTTTT
-,TRBJ1-5,TRBV10-1,once,CASSESGSGQPQHF,TGCGCCAGCAGTGAGTCGGGGTCGGGGCAGCCCCAGCATTTT